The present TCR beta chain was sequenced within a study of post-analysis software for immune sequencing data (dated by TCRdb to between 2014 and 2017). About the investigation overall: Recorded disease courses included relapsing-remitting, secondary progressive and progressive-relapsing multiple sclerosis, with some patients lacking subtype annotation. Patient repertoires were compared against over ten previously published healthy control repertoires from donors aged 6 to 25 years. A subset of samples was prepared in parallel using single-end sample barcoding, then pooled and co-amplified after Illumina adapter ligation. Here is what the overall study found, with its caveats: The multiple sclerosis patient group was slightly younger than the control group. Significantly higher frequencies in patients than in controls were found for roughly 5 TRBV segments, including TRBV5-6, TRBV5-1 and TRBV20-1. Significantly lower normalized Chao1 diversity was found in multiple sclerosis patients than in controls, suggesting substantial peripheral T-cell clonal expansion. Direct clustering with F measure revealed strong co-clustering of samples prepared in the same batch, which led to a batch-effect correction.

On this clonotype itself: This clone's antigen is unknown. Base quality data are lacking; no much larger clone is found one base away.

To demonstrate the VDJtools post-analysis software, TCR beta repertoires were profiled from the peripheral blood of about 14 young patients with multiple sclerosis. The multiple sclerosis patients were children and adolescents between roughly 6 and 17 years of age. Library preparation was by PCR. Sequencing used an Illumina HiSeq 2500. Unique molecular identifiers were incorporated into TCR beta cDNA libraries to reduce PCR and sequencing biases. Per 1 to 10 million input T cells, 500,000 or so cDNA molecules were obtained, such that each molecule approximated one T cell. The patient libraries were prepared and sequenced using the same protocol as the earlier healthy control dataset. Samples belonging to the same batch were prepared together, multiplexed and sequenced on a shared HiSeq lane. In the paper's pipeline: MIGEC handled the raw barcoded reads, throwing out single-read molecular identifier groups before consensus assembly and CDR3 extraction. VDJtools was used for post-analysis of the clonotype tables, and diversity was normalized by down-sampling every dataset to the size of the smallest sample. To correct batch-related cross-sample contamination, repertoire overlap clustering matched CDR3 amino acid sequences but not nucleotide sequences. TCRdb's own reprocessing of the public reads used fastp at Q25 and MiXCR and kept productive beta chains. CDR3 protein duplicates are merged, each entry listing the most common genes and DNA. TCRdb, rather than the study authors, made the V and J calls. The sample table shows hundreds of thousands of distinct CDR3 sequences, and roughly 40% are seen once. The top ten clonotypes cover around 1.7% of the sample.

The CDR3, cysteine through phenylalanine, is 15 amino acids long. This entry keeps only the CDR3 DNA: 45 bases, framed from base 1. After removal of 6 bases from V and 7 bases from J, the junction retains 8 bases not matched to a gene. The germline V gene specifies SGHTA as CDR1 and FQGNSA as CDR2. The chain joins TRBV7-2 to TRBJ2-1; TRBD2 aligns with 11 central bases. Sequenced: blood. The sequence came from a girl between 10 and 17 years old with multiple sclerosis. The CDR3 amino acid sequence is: CASSRTSGSANEQFF. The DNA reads TGTGCCAGCAGTCGAACTAGCGGGAGTGCGAATGAGCAGTTCTTC. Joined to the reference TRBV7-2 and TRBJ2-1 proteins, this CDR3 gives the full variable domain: GAGVSQSPSNKVTEKGKDVELRCDPISGHTALYWYRQSLGQGLEFLIYFQGNSAPDKSGLPSDRFSAERTGGSVSTLTIQRTQQEDSAVYLCASSRTSGSANEQFFGPGTRLTVL.